The next 25 T cell receptor beta chains were all read from a single sample in a study of blood T cell repertoires in COVID-19. The protocol was immunoSEQ multiplex PCR, while the TCRdb copy is restricted to in-frame clones and leaves out a portion. The sample shows over 70,000 clones, approximately 80% of them seen only once. The specimen was peripheral blood. The source of these receptors is a man between 65 and 79 years old with COVID-19, enrolled during active disease.

This chain uses TRBV5-1 with TRBJ2-3; 16 nucleotides align to TRBD2. This CDR3 is 18 amino acids long. Germline V gene lookup returns CDR1 SGHRS and CDR2 YFSETQ. Trimming took 4 bases from V and 5 from J; bases not matched to a gene: 10. The CDR3 spells CASSAGTSGRAGEDTQYF. CDR3 coding DNA: TGCGCCAGCAGCGCGGGGACTAGCGGGAGGGCCGGAGAAGATACGCAGTATTTT.

This clone appeared once. The genes are TRBV6-2 or TRBV6-3 and TRBJ2-7, with 12 bases matching TRBD2. The ends lost 5 bases at V and 2 bases at J; junction bases unmatched: 7. The CDR3 is 16 amino acids. Germline values: CDR1 MNHEY, CDR2 SVGEGT. CDR3 bases: TGTGCCAGCAGTCGAGCTAGCGGGAGGGCCCCCTACGAGCAGTACTTC. It yields the protein CASSRASGRAPYEQYF.

The gene calls are TRBV19 and TRBJ2-7, with 9 bases that match TRBD1. Germline V lookup: CDR1 LNHDA, CDR2 SQIVND (reference sequence). V was pared by 4 bases and J by 0 bases, with 4 bases of the junction left unmatched. The CDR3 runs to 15 residues. The CDR3 is CASSTWTGVSYEQYF. The CDR3 nucleotides are TGTGCCAGTAGTACCTGGACAGGGGTCTCCTACGAGCAGTACTTC.

In the case of this clone: It is unclear where the CDR3 begins or ends on the DNA, so no DNA is shown, and the CDR3 is as TCRdb lists it. The rearrangement links TRBV5-1 to TRBJ2-1; the table's D call, TRBD2, was not checked against the DNA. The CDR3 region is 16 residues in length, termini included. Germline-derived CDR1 and CDR2 are SGHRS and YFSETQ. The CDR3 is CASSLAVGPGTNEQFF.

This rearrangement joins TRBV7-2 to TRBJ2-1; 11 bases are shared with TRBD2. V dropped 2 bases and J dropped 9; count of bases not matched to a gene: 3. The CDR3 covers 14 residues. Per the germline V gene, CDR1 is SGHTA and CDR2 is FQGNSA. The CDR3 is CASSLQLAGVEQFF. Written as DNA, the CDR3 is TGTGCCAGCAGCTTACAACTAGCGGGGGTTGAGCAGTTCTTC. The full variable domain, rest sourced from reference TRBV7-2 and TRBJ2-1, is GAGVSQSPSNKVTEKGKDVELRCDPISGHTALYWYRQSLGQGLEFLIYFQGNSAPDKSGLPSDRFSAERTGGSVSTLTIQRTQQEDSAVYLCASSLQLAGVEQFFGPGTRLTVL.

The chain employs TRBV7-8 and TRBJ1-2, with a possible D match to TRBD1 (5 bases). The CDR3 has 15 amino acids. The V and J ends lost 5 bases and 5 bases respectively, with 18 bases between them. Per germline, CDR1 SGHVS and CDR2 FQNEAQ. CDR3 amino acids: CASSPGQEVGYGYTF. DNA of the CDR3: TGTGCCAGCAGCCCCGGACAAGAAGTGGGGTATGGCTACACCTTC.

Only one count was recorded for this clone. This chain uses TRBV6-5 with TRBJ1-1; 9 nucleotides line up with TRBD1. Germline trimming cut 7 bases from V and 1 base from J; bases unmatched to any gene: 1. Germline assignment: CDR1 MNHEY and CDR2 SVGAGI. The CDR3 spans 13 residues. The CDR3 DNA reads TGTGCCAGCAAGGGACAGGGGAACACTGAAGCTTTCTTT. Translated, it gives CASKGQGNTEAFF.

This clone was detected only a few times. This chain joins TRBV3-1 (or the pseudogene TRBV3-2) and TRBJ1-2; 8 bases agree with TRBD1. Losses at the gene ends were 3 bases for V and 3 bases for J; bases not matched to a gene: 3. CDR3 length: 14 amino acids. Germline loops: CDR1 LGHDT, CDR2 YNNKEL (reference sequence). Written as DNA, the CDR3 is TGTGCCAGCAGCCATGAACAGGGGGACTATGGCTACACCTTC. Residues: CASSHEQGDYGYTF.

The chain combines TRBV12-3 or TRBV12-4 with TRBJ2-3, with 10 bases aligning to TRBD2. V dropped 10 bases and J dropped 5; count of bases not matched to a gene: 6. The CDR3 loop spans 13 amino acids. In DNA form, the CDR3 reads TGTGCCAACAAGCGGGGGGGAGGAGATACGCAGTATTTT. Its protein is CANKRGGGDTQYF.

This clone was observed at least ten times. This chain links TRBV4-1 with TRBJ2-2; D possibly corresponds to TRBD2 (6 bases). Germline CDR1 and CDR2: MGHRA and YSYEKL. The CDR3 runs 19 residues. V was trimmed by 0 bases and J by 4 bases, leaving 21 bases between them. The CDR3 DNA is TGCGCCAGCAGCCAAGAATCTTCAGGCGGGACGGTTGGCACCGGGGAGCTGTTTTTT. It is translated as CASSQESSGGTVGTGELFF.

J is TRBJ2-3 and V is TRBV7-2, with TRBD2 identical over 8 bases. V gave up 5 bases and J gave up 7 bases; unmatched junction bases: 14. CDR1 is SGHTA, CDR2 FQGNSA, per germline. This CDR3 has 16 residues. CDR3 region: CASSPPGQREPYTQYF. The CDR3 nucleotides are TGTGCCAGCAGCCCTCCTGGACAGCGGGAGCCATATACGCAGTATTTT.

CDR3 in DNA: TGTGCCAGCAGTTACTCGAAATCCAGCGGGAGCCATGAGCAGTTCTTC. As protein: CASSYSKSSGSHEQFF. The genes are TRBV6-6 and TRBJ2-1, with 8 nucleotides matching TRBD2. The CDR3 sequence is 16 residues long. Germline V CDR1 and CDR2: MNHNY, SVGAGI (reference sequence). V was clipped by 0 bases and J by 8 bases; unmatched bases: 9.

The V gene is TRBV12-3 or TRBV12-4, the J gene TRBJ1-1; D is ambiguous. There are 13 residues in the CDR3. V was shortened by 5 bases and J by 11 bases, with 18 bases between the two germline ends. CDR3 sequence: CASSPAEAMRAFF. CDR3 nucleotides: TGTGCCAGCAGTCCGGCAGAGGCCATGAGGGCTTTCTTT.

This clone was recorded only once. The chain recombines TRBV10-3 with TRBJ1-1; tentatively, D is TRBD1 (5 bases). Germline assignment: CDR1 ENHRY and CDR2 SYGVKD. V was clipped by 6 bases and J by 1 base, with 15 bases between them. This CDR3 has 15 residues. The CDR3 is CAISPGQGPNTEAFF. DNA for the CDR3: TGTGCCATCAGCCCGGGCCAGGGCCCGAACACTGAAGCTTTCTTT.

CDR3 sequence reads: CASSQDWLAGGWTGELFF. CDR3 coding DNA: TGCGCCAGCAGCCAAGATTGGCTAGCGGGAGGTTGGACCGGGGAGCTGTTTTTT. The chain recombines TRBV4-3 with TRBJ2-2; 11 nucleotides align to TRBD2. CDR1 and CDR2 (germline): LGHNA, YSLEER. The CDR3 totals 18 residues. The V segment lost 0 bases and the J segment 5 bases; nucleotides outside the gene matches: 8.

This clone occurred once. The genes are TRBV7-9 and TRBJ2-7, with D perhaps matching TRBD2 (6 bases). V was trimmed by 5 bases and J by 2 bases, leaving 13 bases between them. CDR1 is SEHNR and CDR2 is FQNEAQ in the germline V gene (reference sequence). The CDR3 is made up of 14 amino acids. CDR3 nucleotide sequence: TGTGCCAGCAGCCTCGGACTACCCCCCTACGAGCAGTACTTC. Translated, it gives CASSLGLPPYEQYF.

V is TRBV5-1 and J is TRBJ2-7, with 9 positions matching TRBD2. CDR1 is SGHRS and CDR2 is YFSETQ in the germline V gene. The junction had 5 bases not matched to a gene; V was cut back by 1 base and J by 6 bases. The CDR3 covers 14 residues. The CDR3 sequence: CASSLLAGDGEQYF. DNA for the CDR3: TGCGCCAGCAGCTTGTTAGCGGGAGACGGCGAGCAGTACTTC.

The chain employs TRBV7-2 and TRBJ1-1; D is uncertain. The CDR3 totals 13 residues. CDR1 is SGHTA and CDR2 is FQGNSA in the germline V gene. The V end lost 5 bases, the J end lost 3 bases, and 10 bases lay between the germline ends. CDR3 sequence: CASSLRRDTEAFF. The CDR3 coding sequence is TGTGCCAGCAGCCTTCGGAGGGACACTGAAGCTTTCTTT. Combining the CDR3 with reference TRBV7-2 and TRBJ1-1 gives the whole variable domain GAGVSQSPSNKVTEKGKDVELRCDPISGHTALYWYRQSLGQGLEFLIYFQGNSAPDKSGLPSDRFSAERTGGSVSTLTIQRTQQEDSAVYLCASSLRRDTEAFFGQGTRLTVV.

The DNA for the CDR3 is TGCGCCAGCAGTAGACTAGCGGGAGGGATAGAGACCCAGTACTTC. Amino acids: CASSRLAGGIETQYF. The chain recombines TRBV10-1 with TRBJ2-5; 14 bases align to TRBD2. This CDR3 has 15 residues. Germline V gives CDR1 WNHNN, CDR2 SYGVQD (reference sequence). Losses at the gene ends were 5 bases for V and 4 bases for J; bases not matched to a gene: 3.

The chain carries TRBV7-2 and TRBJ2-2, with TRBD1 identical over 7 bases. Germline-derived CDR1 and CDR2 are SGHTA and FQGNSA. With 6 bases clipped from V and 4 bases from J, the junction kept 5 bases outside the gene matches. The CDR3 has 14 residues. The CDR3 sequence is CASSRQGSTGELFF. DNA of the CDR3: TGTGCCAGCAGTAGACAGGGTTCCACCGGGGAGCTGTTTTTT.

The chain links TRBV2 to TRBJ1-2; tentatively, D is TRBD1 (6 bases). Germline V gives CDR1 SNHLY, CDR2 FYNNEI. The CDR3 spans 13 residues. Deletions cut 5 bases from V and 7 bases from J, with 14 bases between. CDR3 protein: CASSRQDLSGYTF. In DNA form, the CDR3 reads TGTGCCAGCAGTCGACAGGATCTGTCTGGCTACACCTTC. Using reference TRBV2 and TRBJ1-2 for the parts outside the CDR3, the full variable domain is EPEVTQTPSHQVTQMGQEVILRCVPISNHLYFYWYRQILGQKVEFLVSFYNNEISEKSEIFDDQFSVERPDGSNFTLKIRSTKLEDSAMYFCASSRQDLSGYTFGSGTRLTVV.

This sequence joins TRBV2 and TRBJ2-7; 12 positions agree with TRBD2. V shed 6 bases, J shed 4 bases, and the junction held 10 bases outside the gene matches. The CDR3 contains 16 residues. Germline CDR1 is SNHLY and CDR2 is FYNNEI. The CDR3 here is CASSTERLAGVYEQYF. Here the CDR3 DNA reads TGTGCCAGCAGCACCGAGCGACTAGCGGGAGTATACGAGCAGTACTTC.

This clone was picked up many times. This CDR3 is CASSFLGGGDTQYF. In DNA form, the CDR3 reads TGTGCCAGCAGCTTTCTGGGAGGCGGAGATACGCAGTATTTT. The genes are TRBV7-9 and TRBJ2-3; TRBD2 is a possible D gene (6 bases). The V gene lost 3 bases and the J gene lost 5 bases, with 12 bases spanning the gap. The CDR3 runs to 14 residues. Germline V gene sequence: CDR1 SEHNR, CDR2 FQNEAQ (reference sequence). Together with reference TRBV7-9 and TRBJ2-3, the CDR3 gives the full variable domain: DTGVSQNPRHKITKRGQNVTFRCDPISEHNRLYWYRQTLGQGPEFLTYFQNEAQLEKSRLLSDRFSAERPKGSFSTLEIQRTEQGDSAMYLCASSFLGGGDTQYFGPGTRLTVL.

The chain links TRBV18 to TRBJ1-2; D not resolved. The length of the CDR3 is 14 residues. V gave up 2 bases and J gave up 0 bases, with 7 bases separating them. CDR1 KGHSH and CDR2 LQKENI come from the germline V gene. The CDR3 nucleotides are TGTGCCAGCTCACCAGGAGTCACTAACTATGGCTACACCTTC. It specifies CASSPGVTNYGYTF.

The chain joins TRBV20-1 to TRBJ1-1, with no clear D. The ends were cut back, 3 bases at V and 1 base at J, with 9 bases in the middle. CDR3 size: 13 residues. Germline V CDR1 and CDR2: DFQATT, SNEGSKA (reference sequence). The CDR3 loop is CSASLQANTEAFF. For the CDR3, the DNA is TGCAGTGCTAGTCTCCAGGCGAACACTGAAGCTTTCTTT.